These 7 T cell receptor beta chains came from one sample sequenced in a study of T cells in Graves' hyperthyroidism and ophthalmopathy. Amplified regions were TCR beta CDR3 sequences from RNA transcripts. The HTBI primer set drove a first-round RT-PCR of the TCR CDR3. TCRdb ran MiXCR on the multiplex PCR reads and lists one entry per CDR3 protein. The top ten hold approximately 49% of the sample, which has hundreds of thousands of distinct CDR3 sequences, roughly 22% seen once. The sequenced material came from blood. Receptors originate from a woman in her seventies with Graves' ophthalmopathy.

The CDR3 is CASRLTQGAGDYYTF. CDR3 nucleotides: TGTGCCAGCAGACTCACCCAGGGGGCCGGGGACTATTACACCTTC. This chain connects TRBV6-1 to TRBJ1-2, with TRBD1 matching 8 bases. Germline V gene lookup returns CDR1 MNHNS and CDR2 SASEGT. CDR3 length equals 15 residues. Trimming took 6 bases from V and 11 from J; bases not matched to a gene: 17.

This sequence joins TRBV29-1 and TRBJ2-7; 16 nucleotides line up with TRBD2. With V trimmed by 5 bases and J by 2 bases, 3 bases remained unmatched. Germline loops: CDR1 SQVTM, CDR2 ANQGSEA. This CDR3 has 15 residues. CDR3 amino acids: CSVSGTSGGAYEQYF. CDR3 bases: TGCAGCGTTTCCGGGACTAGCGGGGGGGCCTACGAGCAGTACTTC.

The rearrangement uses TRBV5-1 and TRBJ1-1; 10 nucleotides align to TRBD1. From germline, CDR1 is SGHRS and CDR2 YFSETQ. The V and J ends lost 4 bases and 6 bases, in that order; junction bases with no gene match: 9. This CDR3 contains 15 residues. CDR3 DNA: TGCGCCAGCAGCAGAACGACAGGGGGCGTTGCTGAAGCTTTCTTT. Encoded protein: CASSRTTGGVAEAFF.

Ten or more counts support this clonotype. V usage is TRBV28 and J usage is TRBJ2-1; 10 nucleotides align to TRBD2. The V and J ends lost 5 bases and 1 base, in that order; junction bases with no gene match: 5. Germline V gene sequence: CDR1 MDHEN, CDR2 SYDVKM. This CDR3 is built from 16 residues. CDR3 protein: CASSNELAGSYNEQFF. The CDR3 coding sequence is TGTGCCAGCAGTAACGAACTAGCGGGATCCTACAATGAGCAGTTCTTC.

The chain links TRBV5-1 to TRBJ1-2; 8 nucleotides match TRBD1. This CDR3 spans 15 amino acids. The V segment lost 2 bases and the J segment 5 bases; nucleotides outside the gene matches: 8. Germline V gene sequence: CDR1 SGHRS, CDR2 YFSETQ. The CDR3 DNA is TGCGCCAGCAGCTTCCAGGGGGCGTCGACTTATGGCTACACCTTC. Its protein is CASSFQGASTYGYTF.

This clonotype was detected many times. The J gene is TRBJ2-3, the V gene TRBV7-8, with no clear D. This CDR3 spans 14 amino acids. CDR1 and CDR2 (germline): SGHVS, FQNEAQ. The V end lost 6 bases, the J end lost 4 bases, and 14 bases lay between the germline ends. The CDR3 is CASSSNRSPDTQYF. CDR3 coding DNA: TGTGCCAGCAGTTCAAACCGGAGTCCAGATACGCAGTATTTT.

This clonotype was seen a handful of times. The chain combines TRBV5-6 with TRBJ2-1; 7 bases fit TRBD2. V shed 4 bases, J shed 9 bases, and the junction held 7 bases outside the gene matches. This CDR3 is 13 amino acids long. CDR1 and CDR2 from the germline V gene are SGHDT and YYEEEE. The CDR3 sequence is CASSPLAPGEQFF. The CDR3 DNA follows: TGTGCCAGCAGCCCACTAGCGCCTGGTGAGCAGTTCTTC.